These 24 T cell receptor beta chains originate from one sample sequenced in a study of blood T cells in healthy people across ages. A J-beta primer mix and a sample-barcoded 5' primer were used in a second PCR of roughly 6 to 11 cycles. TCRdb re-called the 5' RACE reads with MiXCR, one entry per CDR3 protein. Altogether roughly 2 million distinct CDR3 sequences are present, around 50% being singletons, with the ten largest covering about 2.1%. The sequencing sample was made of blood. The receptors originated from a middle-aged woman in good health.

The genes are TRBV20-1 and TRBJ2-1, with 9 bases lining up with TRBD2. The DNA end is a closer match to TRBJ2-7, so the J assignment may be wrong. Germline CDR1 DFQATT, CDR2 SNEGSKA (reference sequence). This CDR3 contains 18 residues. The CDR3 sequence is CSATPFRVAGDSYNEQYF. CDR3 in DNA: TGCAGTGCTACCCCCTTTAGGGTAGCGGGGGATTCCTACAATGAGCAGTACTTC.

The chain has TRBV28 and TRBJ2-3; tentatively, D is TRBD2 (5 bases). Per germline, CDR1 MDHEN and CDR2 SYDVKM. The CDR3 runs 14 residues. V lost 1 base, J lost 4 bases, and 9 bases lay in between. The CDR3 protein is CASSLSSGADTQYF. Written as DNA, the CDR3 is TGTGCCAGCAGTTTATCCAGCGGCGCAGATACGCAGTATTTT.

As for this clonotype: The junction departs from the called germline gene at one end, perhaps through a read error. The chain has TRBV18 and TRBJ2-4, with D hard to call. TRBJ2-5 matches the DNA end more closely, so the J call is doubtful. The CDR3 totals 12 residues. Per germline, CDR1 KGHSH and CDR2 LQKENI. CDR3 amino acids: CANSPDRETQYF. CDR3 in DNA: TGTGCCAACTCACCAGATAGAGAGACCCAGTACTTC.

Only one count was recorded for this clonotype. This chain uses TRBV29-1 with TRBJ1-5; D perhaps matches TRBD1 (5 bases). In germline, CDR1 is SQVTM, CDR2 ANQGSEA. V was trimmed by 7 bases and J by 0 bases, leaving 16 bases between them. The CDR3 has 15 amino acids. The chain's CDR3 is CSATGGHDSNQPQHF. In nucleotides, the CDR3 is TGCAGCGCCACAGGCGGGCACGATAGCAATCAGCCCCAGCATTTT.

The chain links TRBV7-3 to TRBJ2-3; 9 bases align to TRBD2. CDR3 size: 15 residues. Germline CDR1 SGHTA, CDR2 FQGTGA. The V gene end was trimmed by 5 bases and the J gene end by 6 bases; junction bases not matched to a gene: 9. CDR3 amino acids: CASSPSGLALDTQYF. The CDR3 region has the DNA TGTGCCAGCAGCCCTTCGGGACTAGCACTTGATACGCAGTATTTT. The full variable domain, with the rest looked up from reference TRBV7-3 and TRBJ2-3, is GAGVSQTPSNKVTEKGKYVELRCDPISGHTALYWYRQSLGQGPEFLIYFQGTGAADDSGLPNDRFFAVRPEGSVSTLKIQRTERGDSAVYLCASSPSGLALDTQYFGPGTRLTVL.

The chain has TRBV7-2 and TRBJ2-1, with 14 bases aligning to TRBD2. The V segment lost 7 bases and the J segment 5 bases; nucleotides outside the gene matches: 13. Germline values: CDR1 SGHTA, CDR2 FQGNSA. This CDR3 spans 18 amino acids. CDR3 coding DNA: TGTGCCAGCACCCGAAGCGGGACTAGCGGGGGCGAGAACAATGAGCAGTTCTTC. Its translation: CASTRSGTSGGENNEQFF. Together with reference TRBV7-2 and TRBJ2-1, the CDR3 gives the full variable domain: GAGVSQSPSNKVTEKGKDVELRCDPISGHTALYWYRQSLGQGLEFLIYFQGNSAPDKSGLPSDRFSAERTGGSVSTLTIQRTQQEDSAVYLCASTRSGTSGGENNEQFFGPGTRLTVL.

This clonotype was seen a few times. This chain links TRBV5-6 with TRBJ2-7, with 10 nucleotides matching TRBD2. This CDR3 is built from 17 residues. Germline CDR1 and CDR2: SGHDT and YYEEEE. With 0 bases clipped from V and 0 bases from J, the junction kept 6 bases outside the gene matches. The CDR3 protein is CASSLAHSGRSSYEQYF. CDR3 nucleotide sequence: TGTGCCAGCAGCTTGGCCCATAGCGGGAGGAGCTCCTACGAGCAGTACTTC.

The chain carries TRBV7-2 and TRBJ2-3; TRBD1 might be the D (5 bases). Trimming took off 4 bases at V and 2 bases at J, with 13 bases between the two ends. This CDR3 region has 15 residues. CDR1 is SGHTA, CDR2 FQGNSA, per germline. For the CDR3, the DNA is TGTGCCAGCAGCTACGGACAATGGCCCACAGATACGCAGTATTTT. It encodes CASSYGQWPTDTQYF.

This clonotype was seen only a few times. The CDR3, as DNA: TGTGCCAGCAGTTTAAGGGGTCTACAGGAGTCACTAGCCAAAAACATTCAGTACTTC. It is translated as CASSLRGLQESLAKNIQYF. This chain joins TRBV28 and TRBJ2-4, with a tentative D call TRBD1 (5 bases). CDR1 and CDR2 from the germline V gene are MDHEN and SYDVKM. CDR3 length equals 19 residues. With 2 bases removed from V and 0 bases from J, the gap between germline ends came to 20 bases.

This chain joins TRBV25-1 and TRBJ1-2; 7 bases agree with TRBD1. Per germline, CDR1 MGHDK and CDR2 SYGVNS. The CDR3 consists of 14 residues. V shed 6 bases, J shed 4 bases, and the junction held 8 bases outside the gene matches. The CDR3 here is CASRETGAGYGYTF. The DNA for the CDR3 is TGTGCCAGCAGGGAAACAGGGGCAGGCTATGGCTACACCTTC.

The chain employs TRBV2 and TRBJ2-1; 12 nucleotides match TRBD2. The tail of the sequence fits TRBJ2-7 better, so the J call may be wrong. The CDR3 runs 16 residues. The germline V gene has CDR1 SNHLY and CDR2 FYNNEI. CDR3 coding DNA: TGTGCCAGCAGTTCTAGCGGGGGGGCTTTTGTCGATGAGCAGTACTTC. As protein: CASSSSGGAFVDEQYF.

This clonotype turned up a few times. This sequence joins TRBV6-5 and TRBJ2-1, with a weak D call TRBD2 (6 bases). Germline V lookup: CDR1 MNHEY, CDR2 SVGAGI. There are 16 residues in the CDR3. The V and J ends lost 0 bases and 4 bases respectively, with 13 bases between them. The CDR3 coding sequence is TGTGCCAGCAGTTACTCAGGAGGGGTGAAGTACAATGAGCAGTTCTTC. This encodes CASSYSGGVKYNEQFF.

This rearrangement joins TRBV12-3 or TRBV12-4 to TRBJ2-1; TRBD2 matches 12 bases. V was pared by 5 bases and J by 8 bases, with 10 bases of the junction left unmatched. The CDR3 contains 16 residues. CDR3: CASSTNPSGGGYEQFF. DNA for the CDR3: TGTGCCAGCAGTACCAATCCTAGCGGGGGGGGCTATGAGCAGTTCTTC.

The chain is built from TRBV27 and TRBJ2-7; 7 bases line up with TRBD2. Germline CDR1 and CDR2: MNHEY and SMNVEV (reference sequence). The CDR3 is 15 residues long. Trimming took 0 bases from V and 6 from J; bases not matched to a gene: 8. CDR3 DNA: TGTGCCAGCAGTTTATCAGCGGGACCCCGGGGCGAGCAGTACTTC. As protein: CASSLSAGPRGEQYF.

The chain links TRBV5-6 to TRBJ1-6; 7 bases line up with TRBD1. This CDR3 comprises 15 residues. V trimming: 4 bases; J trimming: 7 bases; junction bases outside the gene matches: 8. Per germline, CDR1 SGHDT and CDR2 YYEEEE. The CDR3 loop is CASSLTTGWNSPLHF. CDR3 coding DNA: TGTGCCAGCAGCCTGACGACAGGGTGGAATTCACCCCTCCACTTT.

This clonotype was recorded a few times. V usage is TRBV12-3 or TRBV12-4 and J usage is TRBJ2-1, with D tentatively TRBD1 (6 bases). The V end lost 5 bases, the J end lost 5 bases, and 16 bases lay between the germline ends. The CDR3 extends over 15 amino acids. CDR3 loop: CASSTTGKRDNEQFF. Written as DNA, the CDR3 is TGTGCCAGCAGTACAACAGGGAAAAGGGACAATGAGCAGTTCTTC.

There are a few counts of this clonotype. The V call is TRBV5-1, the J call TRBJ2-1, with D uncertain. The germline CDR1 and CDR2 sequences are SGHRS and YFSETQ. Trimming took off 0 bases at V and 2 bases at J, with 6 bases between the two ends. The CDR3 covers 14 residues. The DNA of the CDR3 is TGCGCCAGCAGCTTGGGGGTCCCCTACAATGAGCAGTTCTTC. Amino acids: CASSLGVPYNEQFF.

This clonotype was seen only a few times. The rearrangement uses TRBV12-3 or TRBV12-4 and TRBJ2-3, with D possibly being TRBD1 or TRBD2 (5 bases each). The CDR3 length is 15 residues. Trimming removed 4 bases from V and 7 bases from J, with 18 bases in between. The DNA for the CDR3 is TGTGCCAGCAGTTCGGGACCCGACGTAAGGCATACGCAGTATTTT. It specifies CASSSGPDVRHTQYF.

The CDR3 DNA is TGTGCCAGCAGTTACAACACCGGGACAGGGCTCTCCGGCTACACCTTC. Its protein is CASSYNTGTGLSGYTF. The J gene is TRBJ1-2, the V gene TRBV6-5; 9 bases are a match to TRBD1. Trimming took 2 bases from V and 8 from J; bases not matched to a gene: 12. The CDR3 runs to 16 residues. Germline CDR1 reads MNHEY; CDR2 reads SVGAGI.

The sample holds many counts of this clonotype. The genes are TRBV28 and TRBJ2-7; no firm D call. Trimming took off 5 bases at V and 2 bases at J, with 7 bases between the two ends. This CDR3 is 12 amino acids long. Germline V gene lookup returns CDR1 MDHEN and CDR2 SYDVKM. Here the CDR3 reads CASSPDPYEQYF. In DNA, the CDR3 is TGTGCCAGCAGTCCCGATCCCTACGAGCAGTACTTC.

CDR3 DNA: TGCAGTGCTAGGTGGGAGGGGGGAACCTACAATGAGCAGTTCTTC. Translated: CSARWEGGTYNEQFF. This chain connects TRBV20-1 to TRBJ2-1; a possible D gene is TRBD2 (7 bases). This CDR3 has 15 residues. Trimming took off 3 bases at V and 2 bases at J, with 14 bases between the two ends. Germline CDR1 DFQATT, CDR2 SNEGSKA (reference sequence).

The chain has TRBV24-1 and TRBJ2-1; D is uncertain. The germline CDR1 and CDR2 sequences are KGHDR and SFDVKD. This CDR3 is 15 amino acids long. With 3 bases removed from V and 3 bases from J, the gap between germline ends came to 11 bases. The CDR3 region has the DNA TGTGCCACCAGTGATGTTGGAGACAACTACAATGAGCAGTTCTTC. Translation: CATSDVGDNYNEQFF.

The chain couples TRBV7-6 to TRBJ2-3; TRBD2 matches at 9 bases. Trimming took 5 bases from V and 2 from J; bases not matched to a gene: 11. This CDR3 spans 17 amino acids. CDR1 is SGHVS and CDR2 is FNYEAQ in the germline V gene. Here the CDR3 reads CASSRAGGPFPTDTQYF. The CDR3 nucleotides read TGTGCCAGCAGCCGAGCGGGGGGCCCTTTCCCCACAGATACGCAGTATTTT. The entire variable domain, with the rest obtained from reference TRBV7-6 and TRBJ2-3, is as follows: GAGVSQSPRYKVTKRGQDVALRCDPISGHVSLYWYRQALGQGPEFLTYFNYEAQQDKSGLPNDRFSAERPEGSISTLTIQRTEQRDSAMYRCASSRAGGPFPTDTQYFGPGTRLTVL.

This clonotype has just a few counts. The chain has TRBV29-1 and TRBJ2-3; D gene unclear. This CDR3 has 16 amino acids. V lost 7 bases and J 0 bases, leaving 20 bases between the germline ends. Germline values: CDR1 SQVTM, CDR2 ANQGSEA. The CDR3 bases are TGCAGCGCTCAGAAACGGTCGGTTACGAGCACAGATACGCAGTATTTT. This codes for CSAQKRSVTSTDTQYF.